This is a list of T cell receptor beta chains from one sample in a study of identical twins. TCRdb ran MiXCR on the 5' RACE reads and lists one entry per CDR3 protein. The table records around 450,000 distinct CDR3 sequences, 14% of them present only once. The sample was also linked to a second study, of yellow fever vaccine responses in identical twins.

What was sequenced was CD4+ T cells sorted from blood. The receptors were sampled from a woman aged 18-29 years in good health. CDR3s include the opening cysteine and the closing phenylalanine or tryptophan. A D gene is named only where the DNA matches it firmly. Clone size appears in some rows only: once, few, many, or a class for an expanded clone.

d_call: NA; clone_size: NA; v_call: TRBV2; j_call: TRBJ1-1; cdr3_aa: CASRRRGSDTEAFF; cdr3_nt: TGTGCCAGCAGGAGACGGGGATCGGACACTGAAGCTTTCTTT
d_call: NA; clone_size: few; v_call: TRBV10-3; j_call: TRBJ2-5; cdr3_aa: CAIRETDQETQYF; cdr3_nt: TGTGCCATCAGAGAGACGGATCAAGAGACCCAGTACTTC
d_call: TRBD2; clone_size: few; v_call: TRBV7-2; j_call: TRBJ2-7; cdr3_aa: CASSLYLTSGILEQYF; cdr3_nt: TGTGCCAGCAGCCTATACCTCACTAGCGGCATTCTCGAGCAGTACTTC
d_call: NA; clone_size: few; v_call: TRBV24-1; j_call: TRBJ2-2; cdr3_aa: CATSDWGQNTGELFF; cdr3_nt: TGTGCCACCAGTGATTGGGGACAAAACACCGGGGAGCTGTTTTTT
d_call: NA; clone_size: NA; v_call: TRBV6-2/TRBV6-3; j_call: TRBJ2-6; cdr3_aa: CASSYLKETGRSSGANVLTF; cdr3_nt: TGTGCCAGCAGTTACTTAAAAGAAACAGGGCGTTCCTCTGGGGCCAACGTCCTGACTTTC
d_call: NA; clone_size: few; v_call: TRBV6-6; j_call: TRBJ2-7; cdr3_aa: CASNGGYEQYF; cdr3_nt: TGTGCCAGCAACGGCGGTTACGAGCAGTACTTC
d_call: TRBD1; clone_size: NA; v_call: TRBV18; j_call: TRBJ2-1; cdr3_aa: CASSPPRFDRGYNEQFF; cdr3_nt: TGTGCCAGCTCACCACCGAGATTCGACAGGGGTTACAATGAGCAGTTCTTC
d_call: NA; clone_size: NA; v_call: TRBV6-1; j_call: TRBJ2-7; cdr3_aa: CASRIRGDPSYEQYF; cdr3_nt: TGTGCCAGCAGGATCCGCGGGGACCCCAGCTACGAGCAGTACTTC
d_call: NA; clone_size: NA; v_call: TRBV28; j_call: TRBJ1-1; cdr3_aa: CASSSYGTQNTEAFF; cdr3_nt: TGTGCCAGCAGTTCGTACGGGACGCAGAACACTGAAGCTTTCTTT
d_call: TRBD2; clone_size: few; v_call: TRBV9; j_call: TRBJ2-1; cdr3_aa: CASSATLAGGGSDEQFF; cdr3_nt: TGTGCCAGCAGCGCCACATTAGCGGGAGGGGGTTCCGATGAGCAGTTCTTC
d_call: NA; clone_size: few; v_call: TRBV10-1; j_call: TRBJ1-5; cdr3_aa: CASSDSDQPQHF; cdr3_nt: TGCGCCAGCAGTGATTCGGATCAGCCCCAGCATTTT
d_call: NA; clone_size: many; v_call: TRBV7-2; j_call: TRBJ2-7; cdr3_aa: CASSLATSLGSYEQYF; cdr3_nt: TGTGCCAGCAGCTTAGCGACAAGTCTGGGCTCCTACGAGCAGTACTTC
d_call: TRBD2; clone_size: NA; v_call: TRBV9; j_call: TRBJ2-1; cdr3_aa: CASSGLAGAYNEQFF; cdr3_nt: TGTGCCAGCAGCGGCTTAGCGGGGGCCTACAATGAGCAGTTCTTC
d_call: NA; clone_size: once; v_call: TRBV15; j_call: TRBJ2-2; cdr3_aa: CATSPLFRRKNTGELFF; cdr3_nt: TGTGCCACCAGCCCCCTATTTAGGCGGAAGAACACCGGGGAGCTGTTTTTT
d_call: TRBD2; clone_size: few; v_call: TRBV7-2; j_call: TRBJ2-1; cdr3_aa: CASSLVAGYGYNEQFF; cdr3_nt: TGTGCCAGCAGCTTAGTAGCGGGCTACGGGTACAATGAGCAGTTCTTC
d_call: NA; clone_size: few; v_call: TRBV10-1; j_call: TRBJ2-7; cdr3_aa: CASSESGRGSYEQYF; cdr3_nt: TGCGCCAGCAGTGAGTCGGGCAGGGGATCCTACGAGCAGTACTTC
d_call: NA; clone_size: NA; v_call: TRBV18; j_call: TRBJ2-1; cdr3_aa: CASSPPGVEQFF; cdr3_nt: TGTGCCAGCTCACCACCGGGGGTTGAGCAGTTCTTC
d_call: NA; clone_size: few; v_call: TRBV4-3; j_call: TRBJ2-1; cdr3_aa: CASSQDLASVNEQFF; cdr3_nt: TGCGCCAGCAGCCAAGACTTAGCCTCGGTCAATGAGCAGTTCTTC
d_call: NA; clone_size: few; v_call: TRBV20-1; j_call: TRBJ2-3; cdr3_aa: CSAEGGADTQYF; cdr3_nt: TGCAGTGCGGAAGGGGGTGCAGATACGCAGTATTTT
d_call: TRBD1; clone_size: NA; v_call: TRBV7-2; j_call: TRBJ2-2; cdr3_aa: CASRGQGRNTGELFF; cdr3_nt: TGTGCCAGCAGGGGACAGGGACGGAACACCGGGGAGCTGTTTTTT
d_call: NA; clone_size: few; v_call: TRBV21-1; j_call: TRBJ1-5; cdr3_aa: CASSRASRGGNQPQHF; cdr3_nt: TGTGCCAGCAGCAGGGCTAGTAGGGGTGGCAATCAGCCCCAGCATTTT
d_call: NA; clone_size: NA; v_call: TRBV14; j_call: TRBJ2-2; cdr3_aa: CASSQDVRRVSANTGELFF; cdr3_nt: TGTGCCAGCAGCCAAGATGTCAGGCGGGTTAGCGCGAACACCGGGGAGCTGTTTTTT
d_call: TRBD1; clone_size: NA; v_call: TRBV15; j_call: TRBJ1-1; cdr3_aa: CATSRDALQQGGTEAFF; cdr3_nt: TGTGCCACCAGCAGAGATGCCCTTCAGCAGGGGGGCACTGAAGCTTTCTTT
d_call: NA; clone_size: NA; v_call: TRBV2; j_call: TRBJ1-1; cdr3_aa: CASSGPVPTRDTEAFF; cdr3_nt: TGTGCCAGCAGTGGACCAGTCCCCACTCGGGACACTGAAGCTTTCTTT
d_call: NA; clone_size: NA; v_call: TRBV11-2; j_call: TRBJ2-3; cdr3_aa: CASSLGGAWRGITDTQYF; cdr3_nt: TGTGCCAGCAGCTTAGGGGGGGCTTGGCGGGGGATCACAGATACGCAGTATTTT
d_call: NA; clone_size: NA; v_call: TRBV7-9; j_call: TRBJ1-1; cdr3_aa: CASTGSVLRTEAFF; cdr3_nt: TGTGCCAGCACAGGTTCAGTCCTGAGGACTGAAGCTTTCTTT
d_call: NA; clone_size: few; v_call: TRBV28; j_call: TRBJ2-2; cdr3_aa: CASSPAPRGGNTGELFF; cdr3_nt: TGTGCCAGCAGTCCTGCCCCCAGGGGTGGGAACACCGGGGAGCTGTTTTTT
d_call: NA; clone_size: few; v_call: TRBV7-8; j_call: TRBJ2-1; cdr3_aa: CASSLAGFANEQFF; cdr3_nt: TGTGCCAGCAGCTTAGCAGGATTCGCCAATGAGCAGTTCTTC